Listed here is a single TCR beta chain. The antigen remains undetermined. As every portion of the isolated RNA was reverse transcribed, the sequencing read expressed TCRB transcripts. Data came from immunoSEQ multiplex PCR; TCRdb stores just in-frame clones and leaves some out. This table holds fewer than 150,000 clones, about 7% found once. CDR3 size: 16 residues. V was clipped by 3 bases and J by 2 bases; unmatched bases: 10. Germline-derived CDR1 and CDR2 are SGHTA and FQGNSA. This sample is drawn from a study of beta chain features in type 1 diabetes. Overall study findings and caveats: Short templates might get an advantage during PCR, and this would be equal in patients and controls.

Post-sort purity exceeded 98% for all sorted populations. This receptor was identified in a woman in her thirties in good health. The chain employs TRBV7-2 and TRBJ2-7; 7 bases are shared with TRBD2. Material for sequencing was central memory CD4+ T cells from blood. The CDR3 reads CASSFTIAGPPYEQYF. In nucleotides, the CDR3 is TGTGCCAGCAGCTTCACAATAGCGGGTCCGCCCTACGAGCAGTACTTC.